Presented here are 5 T cell receptor beta chains from one specimen sequenced in a study of cytomegalovirus exposure and HLA in healthy donors. With 60 Vbeta and 13 Jbeta primers, the PCR was carried out. The repertoire was sequenced with immunoSEQ multiplex PCR; TCRdb's copy has only in-frame clones and lacks some. Counted here are more than 150,000 clones, 70% to 85% occurring once; the ten biggest clones make up about 1.5%. Sequencing used PBMCs. These receptors were obtained from a man younger than 35 in good health and CMV-seronegative.

The chain employs TRBV27 and TRBJ2-7, with 10 bases fitting TRBD2. Per germline, CDR1 MNHEY and CDR2 SMNVEV (reference sequence). Unmatched junction bases numbered 5, after V lost 6 bases and J lost 6 bases. This CDR3 comprises 13 residues. The CDR3 DNA sequence: TGTGCCAGCAGCGCTAGCGGGGGCCTCGAGCAGTACTTC. This codes for CASSASGGLEQYF.

CDR3 sequence reads: CASSPDPKGKQFF. CDR3 sequence (DNA): TGTGCCAGCAGCCCCGACCCGAAGGGGAAGCAGTTCTTC. V and J are TRBV5-6 and TRBJ2-1, with TRBD1 as a possible D gene (5 bases). V dropped 4 bases and J dropped 11 bases, with 16 bases sitting between them. Per germline, CDR1 SGHDT and CDR2 YYEEEE. The CDR3 runs to 13 residues. The entire variable domain, with the rest obtained from reference TRBV5-6 and TRBJ2-1, is as follows: DAGVTQSPTHLIKTRGQQVTLRCSPKSGHDTVSWYQQALGQGPQFIFQYYEEEERQRGNFPDRFSGHQFPNYSSELNVNALLLGDSALYLCASSPDPKGKQFFGPGTRLTVL.

This clone was seen only a few times. The V call is TRBV5-1, the J call TRBJ1-2; 8 bases map to TRBD1. V lost 7 bases and J lost 8; bases outside the gene matches: 13. CDR1 and CDR2 from the germline V gene are SGHRS and YFSETQ. This CDR3 has 14 amino acids. This chain's CDR3 is CASGVLDRGKGYTF. For the CDR3, the DNA is TGCGCCAGCGGGGTTTTAGACAGGGGTAAAGGCTACACCTTC.

The chain links TRBV7-9 to TRBJ2-7; possibly TRBD1 for D (6 bases). The V gene's germline CDR1 is SEHNR and CDR2 FQNEAQ (reference sequence). Trimming pared 5 bases from V and 1 base from J, leaving 9 bases between. This CDR3 has 13 residues. CDR3: CASSRQESYEQYF. CDR3 coding DNA: TGTGCCAGCAGCAGACAGGAGTCCTACGAGCAGTACTTC.

The rearrangement uses TRBV7-2 and TRBJ1-3; a possible D gene is TRBD1 (5 bases). The germline V and J ends were trimmed by 5 bases and 0 bases, with 17 bases remaining between them. The CDR3 length is 17 residues. In germline, CDR1 is SGHTA, CDR2 FQGNSA. CDR3 sequence: CASSLTADRLSGNTIYF. The CDR3 nucleotides read TGTGCCAGCAGCCTTACCGCCGACAGACTCTCTGGAAACACCATATATTTT.